The sequence of this TCR beta chain was determined in a study of cytomegalovirus exposure and HLA in healthy donors. Background on the study: For the 300 to 400 genotyped donors, around 76% fell within the Caucasian-associated ancestry cluster.

Germline assignment: CDR1 MNHEY and CDR2 SVGAGI. The CDR3 is 15 residues long. Trimming stripped 0 bases from V and 2 bases from J, with 10 bases between. It was with 60 Vbeta and 13 Jbeta primers that the PCR ran. Some clones are missing from TCRdb's copy, which holds only in-frame ones; the method was immunoSEQ multiplex PCR. The sample includes 110,000 to 150,000 clones, approximately 70% of them seen just once. The clonotype originates from a woman aged 60 to 75 in good health and CMV-seropositive. The chain is built from TRBV6-5 and TRBJ1-1; maybe TRBD1 (5 bases). Sequenced sample: PBMCs. This CDR3 is CASSYSAQVNTEAFF. CDR3 nucleotides: TGTGCCAGCAGTTACTCGGCACAGGTTAACACTGAAGCTTTCTTT.